This T cell receptor (beta chain) was recorded in a study of shared clonotypes between healthy human individuals. The study, taken as a whole, reports: Estimated richness was generally greater in naive than memory subsets. Clonotype sharing across several donors was observed for 5% to 6.5% of naive CD4 clonotypes. Incompleteness in sorted-subset sequencing, despite large depth, was shown by rarefaction.

V was shortened by 3 bases and J by 6 bases, with 19 bases between the two germline ends. The CDR3 is 16 residues long. Germline V gene data show CDR1 as SGDLS and CDR2 as YYNGEE. As to this clone: Its specificity is not known.

Produced via immunoSEQ multiplex PCR; TCRdb's table is partial and in-frame only. This sample has approximately 2,200,000 clones, with 93% found just once. The naive CD8 subset, CD45RO-negative cells positively selected for CCR7, excluded terminally differentiated effector memory CD45RA+ cells. All participating donors were Caucasian adults from Nashville, Tennessee. This chain joins TRBV9 and TRBJ2-1; D is perhaps TRBD2 (5 bases). Input material: naive CD8+ T cells from PBMCs. This clonotype originated in a man younger than 35 in good health. Some clones in this sample may be carry-over from other donors' samples. In DNA, the CDR3 is TGTGCCAGCAGCGCCCCACTACGAGGGAGTGGCAATGAGCAGTTCTTC. This codes for CASSAPLRGSGNEQFF.